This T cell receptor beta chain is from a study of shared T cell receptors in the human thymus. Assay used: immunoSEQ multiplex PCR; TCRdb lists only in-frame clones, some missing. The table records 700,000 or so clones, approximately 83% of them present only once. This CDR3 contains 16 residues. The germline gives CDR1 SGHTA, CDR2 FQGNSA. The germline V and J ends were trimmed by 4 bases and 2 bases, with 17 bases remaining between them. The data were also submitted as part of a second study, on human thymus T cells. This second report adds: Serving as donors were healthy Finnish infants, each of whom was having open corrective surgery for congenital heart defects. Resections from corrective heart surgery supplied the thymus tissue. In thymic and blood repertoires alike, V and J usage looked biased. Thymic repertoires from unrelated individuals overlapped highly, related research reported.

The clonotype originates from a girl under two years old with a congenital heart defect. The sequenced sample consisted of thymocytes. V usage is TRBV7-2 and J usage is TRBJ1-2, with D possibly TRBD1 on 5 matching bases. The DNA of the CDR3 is TGTGCCAGCAGCTCGCCCCCTGCCCCAGGGAACTATGGCTACACCTTC. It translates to CASSSPPAPGNYGYTF.